This T cell receptor (beta chain) was retrieved from a study of radiotherapy plus CTLA-4 blockade in lung cancer. On the study more broadly: The study recorded objective responses in around a sixth of patients and disease control in around 31%.

Worth noting for this clone: Antigen: not known.

The method was immunoSEQ multiplex PCR; TCRdb's version includes in-frame clones alone and lacks a portion of them. The sample lists about 80,000 clones, less than 85% occurring once. With ipilimumab providing CTLA-4 blockade, focal radiation was administered to patients who had chemo-refractory metastatic non-small-cell lung cancer. Study-wide points: Together with interferon-beta, which increased in serum after radiation, early dynamic changes in blood T cell clones were reportedly the best predictors of response.

This CDR3 has 18 amino acids. Looked up from germline, CDR1 is GTSNPN and CDR2 is SVGIG (reference sequence). The ends lost 3 bases at V and 3 bases at J; junction bases unmatched: 13. This receptor was taken from a human donor with non-small cell lung cancer who had stable disease on radiotherapy plus ipilimumab. The rearrangement joins TRBV30 to TRBJ2-3, with 12 positions matching TRBD2. The sample consisted of peripheral blood, taken from a patient treated with radiotherapy plus ipilimumab. The CDR3 sequence: CAWSARGLAGLGTDTQYF. The CDR3 DNA reads as TGTGCCTGGAGCGCACGCGGACTAGCGGGACTGGGTACAGATACGCAGTATTTT. The complete variable domain, with remaining parts taken from reference TRBV30 and TRBJ2-3, reads SQTIHQWPATLVQPVGSPLSLECTVEGTSNPNLYWYRQAAGRGLQLLFYSVGIGQISSEVPQNLSASRPQDRQFILSSKKLLLSDSGFYLCAWSARGLAGLGTDTQYFGPGTRLTVL.